The T cell receptor (beta chain) under discussion was sequenced for a study of blood T cell repertoires in COVID-19 (dated by TCRdb to 2018 to 2021). Context from the whole study: Recovered participants in ImmuneRACE Cohort 3 were defined by two consecutive negative NP/OP PCR tests, clearance by a healthcare professional, or resolution of symptoms. The collaborator samples originated in the United States, Italy and Spain and spanned the acute and convalescent phases of COVID-19. The prospective study material was composed of cDNA or gDNA derived from T cells, B-cell-depleted T cells, or PBMCs. Subjects who had been exposed to COVID-19, were actively infected with it, or had recovered from it provided the deeply sampled blood TCRbeta repertoires that made up the dataset. The repertoires were released in a freely available public database meant as a resource for research on the immune response to SARS-CoV-2. Samples came from the ongoing ImmuneRACE study (first 160 participants) plus 1,254 subjects from 6 global collaborators. Nearly every sample came with metadata listing a de-identified subject ID, COVID-19 status, age in years and sex. Where available, HLA class I and class II types were obtained from metadata supplied by the sample provider rather than from assay-based typing.

With regard to this clone: The antigen it recognizes is unknown. No base-level quality is on record; no much larger clone is a single base apart.

Findings and caveats that apply to the study as a whole: Clinical and demographic metadata were provided uncurated, with the amount varying by source and participant.

V and J lose 5 bases and 8 bases, and a span of 21 bases separates them. There are 16 amino acids in the CDR3, from cysteine to phenylalanine inclusive. The read is trimmed to its CDR3 DNA, 48 bases read in frame from base 1. Sequences LGHNA (CDR1) and YSLEER (CDR2) are obtained from the germline V gene. The immunoSEQ Assay, a bias-controlled multiplex PCR, was used to amplify TCRbeta CDR3 regions from genomic DNA. The authors' analysis ran thus. Within the assay, amplification of reference gene primers was used to estimate how many nucleated cells each sample contained. To quantify the absolute abundance of each unique TCRbeta CDR3 rearrangement, sequence reads were collapsed and filtered. For each sample, productive Simpson clonality was calculated by taking the square root of Simpson's diversity index across productive rearrangements. TCRdb's version of the immuneACCESS table is confined to in-frame rearrangements and falls short of the full clone set. An unresolved V gene accounts for under half of the shortfall where checked; the remainder is of unknown origin. V, J and clone size are those of that table, while D and trimming were read from the DNA. The sample table records 200,000 to 250,000 clones; approximately 87% of these occur just once. The top ten clones comprise approximately 3.1% of the sample.

Participants in the prospective study were aged roughly 18 to 100 years, lived in 20 to 25 United States geographic areas, and enrolled through a virtual design. In the prospective study, cohorts were assigned on the basis of participant-reported clinical history obtained from a screening survey and a study questionnaire. Mobile phlebotomists in the prospective study collected whole blood, serum and a nasopharyngeal or oropharyngeal swab from every participant. Prospective study participants could optionally give additional blood draws and questionnaires over a roughly two-month period. Blood samples from the prospective study were shipped frozen or at room temperature prior to DNA extraction.

The sequenced sample consisted of PBMCs or T cells enriched from blood (not recorded which). The V and J segments used are TRBV4-3 and TRBJ1-4; no D gene can be assigned with confidence. This TCR came from a woman aged 50 to 65 in a cohort exposed to, infected with or recovered from COVID-19 (not recorded which). The sequenced DNA is TGCGCCAGCAGCGAAAAGCAAGGCTGGGGAGGGGAAAAACTGTTTTTT. Translated, it reads CASSEKQGWGGEKLFF.